This TCR beta chain was sequenced during a study of cytomegalovirus exposure and HLA in healthy donors. 60 Vbeta and 13 Jbeta primers were used in PCR. The repertoire was sequenced with immunoSEQ multiplex PCR; TCRdb's copy has only in-frame clones and lacks some. The table lists fewer than 150,000 clones, approximately 79% of them singletons. The receptor comes from a female donor in good health and CMV-seronegative. Sequencing input: PBMCs.

The CDR3 DNA sequence: TGCGCCAGCAGCCAAGATCGCGTCACTTCCTATGGCTACACCTTC. Translating gives CASSQDRVTSYGYTF. This rearrangement joins TRBV4-1 to TRBJ1-2; D gene unclear. CDR3 size: 15 residues. V was clipped by 0 bases and J by 4 bases, with 12 bases between them. Germline CDR1 MGHRA, CDR2 YSYEKL.